This TCR beta chain was sequenced for a study of blood T cell repertoires in COVID-19. Overall study: Italy, Spain and the United States were the sources of the convalescent and acute COVID-19 samples. In each case, the material was cDNA or gDNA derived from T cells, B-cell-depleted T cells, or PBMCs.

Germline values: CDR1 SGDLS, CDR2 YYNGEE. The V segment lost 4 bases and the J segment 6 bases; nucleotides outside the gene matches: 12. The CDR3 has 15 amino acids. Study processing details: Amplification from reference gene primers served as the basis for estimated nucleated cell counts. Profiling relied on immunoSEQ multiplex PCR, and the TCRdb table lists in-frame clones only, not all of them. V and J calls and clone size are given by that table; D and trimming were obtained from the DNA. The sample has around 200,000 clones, around four fifths seen once. The sequencing sample was made of peripheral blood. The chain joins TRBV9 to TRBJ2-7, with TRBD2 matching 8 bases. This TCR was recovered from a woman at least 80 years old with active or convalescent COVID-19. The CDR3 is CASSTTGSGAGEQYF. The CDR3 region has the DNA TGTGCCAGCAGCACTACCGGTAGCGGGGCCGGCGAGCAGTACTTC. Full variable domain (outside the CDR3, taken from reference TRBV9 and TRBJ2-7): DSGVTQTPKHLITATGQRVTLRCSPRSGDLSVYWYQQSLDQGLQFLIQYYNGEERAKGNILERFSAQQFPDLHSELNLSSLELGDSALYFCASSTTGSGAGEQYFGPGTRLTVT.